The 10 T cell receptor beta chains below come from one sample, sequenced in a study of T cells in Graves' hyperthyroidism and ophthalmopathy. TCR beta CDR3 regions were amplified from RNA transcripts. A first-round RT-PCR of the TCR CDR3 used the HTBI primer set. MiXCR was run by TCRdb on the multiplex PCR reads, yielding one entry per CDR3 protein. This sample carries around 300,000 distinct CDR3 sequences, approximately 15% of them seen once, and the ten largest clones take around 25%. What was sequenced was blood. The receptors were sampled from a woman aged 25-40 years with Graves' hyperthyroidism.

This clonotype has a count of ten or more. The V gene is TRBV12-3 or TRBV12-4, the J gene TRBJ1-2; D unresolved. The CDR3 runs 15 residues. V lost 6 bases, J lost 3 bases, and 17 bases lay in between. The CDR3 DNA follows: TGTGCCAGCAGCTTCGGACCCACACGAGACTATGGCTACACCTTC. This translates into CASSFGPTRDYGYTF.

A note on this clonotype: The junction shows a germline mismatch at one end, possibly a read error. The rearrangement links TRBV20-1 to TRBJ2-3; D is possibly TRBD2 (5 bases). The CDR3 runs to 12 residues. The germline V gene has CDR1 DFQATT and CDR2 SNEGSKA (reference sequence). The chain's CDR3 is CSARTTTYTQYF. The CDR3 coding sequence is TGCAGTGCTAGGACTACCACATATACGCAGTATTTT.

This clonotype was seen ten or more times. The chain joins TRBV24-1 to TRBJ2-1; D not certain. In germline, CDR1 is KGHDR, CDR2 SFDVKD. The V gene lost 5 bases and the J gene lost 7 bases, with 14 bases spanning the gap. The CDR3 consists of 14 residues. The CDR3 region is CATSAPVAANEQFF. The DNA of the CDR3 is TGTGCCACCAGTGCCCCGGTCGCAGCAAATGAGCAGTTCTTC.

This rearrangement joins TRBV7-2 to TRBJ1-1, with D tentatively TRBD1 (5 bases). The V end was cut by 4 bases, the J end by 1 base, with 10 bases between. Germline CDR1 and CDR2: SGHTA and FQGNSA. The CDR3 has 14 amino acids. In DNA, the CDR3 is TGTGCCAGCAGCTCGGGACGGGCGAACACTGAAGCTTTCTTT. Its translation: CASSSGRANTEAFF.

This clonotype has at least ten counts. The chain carries TRBV18 and TRBJ1-1; D remains ambiguous. CDR1 is KGHSH, CDR2 LQKENI, per germline. The CDR3 has 13 amino acids. Trimming took off 4 bases at V and 1 base at J, with 7 bases between the two ends. The chain's CDR3 is CASSRTRNTEAFF. Here the CDR3 DNA reads TGTGCCAGCTCACGAACAAGGAACACTGAAGCTTTCTTT.

This clonotype was counted at least ten times. The V call is TRBV7-3, the J call TRBJ1-1, with D tentatively TRBD1 (5 bases). This CDR3 comprises 13 residues. Germline V CDR1 and CDR2: SGHTA, FQGTGA. The V end was cut by 5 bases, the J end by 6 bases, with 13 bases between. CDR3 loop: CASSRDSNSEAFF. Here the CDR3 DNA reads TGTGCCAGCAGCCGCGACAGTAACTCTGAAGCTTTCTTT.

The chain recombines TRBV9 with TRBJ2-2; TRBD2 matches at 9 bases. The germline gives CDR1 SGDLS, CDR2 YYNGEE. The CDR3 covers 15 residues. V lost 2 bases, J lost 3 bases, and 2 bases stayed unmatched. CDR3 sequence reads: CASSVIAGDTGELFF. The DNA of the CDR3 is TGTGCCAGCAGCGTGATAGCGGGAGACACCGGGGAGCTGTTTTTT.

In its sample, this clonotype was seen a few times. The chain's CDR3 is CASSPFGLGGYEQYF. CDR3 nucleotides: TGTGCCAGCAGTCCCTTCGGGCTTGGTGGGTACGAGCAGTACTTC. The rearrangement links TRBV2 to TRBJ2-7; D unresolved. V lost 5 bases to trimming and J lost 4 bases, with 18 bases between them. From germline, CDR1 is SNHLY and CDR2 FYNNEI. The CDR3 runs to 15 residues.

In its sample, this clonotype was seen a few times. The chain joins TRBV28 to TRBJ2-1; D is uncertain. Germline CDR1 MDHEN, CDR2 SYDVKM. Trimming took 1 base from V and 8 from J, leaving 15 bases between them. The CDR3 is made up of 15 amino acids. In DNA form, the CDR3 reads TGTGCCAGCAGTTTATCCCTGCTCCACCGCGATGAGCAGTTCTTC. Its translation is CASSLSLLHRDEQFF. The full variable domain, in which reference TRBV28 and TRBJ2-1 provide the parts outside the CDR3, is DVKVTQSSRYLVKRTGEKVFLECVQDMDHENMFWYRQDPGLGLRLIYFSYDVKMKEKGDIPEGYSVSREKKERFSLILESASTNQTSMYLCASSLSLLHRDEQFFGPGTRLTVL.

The chain has TRBV7-9 and TRBJ2-1; tentatively, D is TRBD2 (5 bases). Germline V gene sequence: CDR1 SEHNR, CDR2 FQNEAQ (reference sequence). V was shortened by 5 bases and J by 8 bases, with 13 bases between the two germline ends. The CDR3 is 13 amino acids. The CDR3 DNA reads as TGTGCCAGCAGCCCTACTAGTTTCGATGAGCAGTTCTTC. Amino acids: CASSPTSFDEQFF.